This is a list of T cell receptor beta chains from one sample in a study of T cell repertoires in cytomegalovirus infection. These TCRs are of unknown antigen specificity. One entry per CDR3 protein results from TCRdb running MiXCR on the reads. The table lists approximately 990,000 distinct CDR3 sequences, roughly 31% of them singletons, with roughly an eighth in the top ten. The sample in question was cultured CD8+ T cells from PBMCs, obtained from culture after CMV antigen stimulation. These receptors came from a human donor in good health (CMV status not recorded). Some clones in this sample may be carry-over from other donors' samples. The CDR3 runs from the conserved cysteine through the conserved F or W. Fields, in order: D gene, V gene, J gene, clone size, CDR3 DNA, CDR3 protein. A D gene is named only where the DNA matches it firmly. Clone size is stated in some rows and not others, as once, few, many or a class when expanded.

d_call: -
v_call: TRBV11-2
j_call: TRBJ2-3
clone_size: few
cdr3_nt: TGTGCCAGCAGCTTAGGGCGGCTTACTACAGATACGCAGTATTTT
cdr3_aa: CASSLGRLTTDTQYF

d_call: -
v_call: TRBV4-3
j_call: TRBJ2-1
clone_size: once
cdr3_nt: TGCGCCAGCAGCCAAGAGCCGACCTACAATGAGCAGTTCTTC
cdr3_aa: CASSQEPTYNEQFF

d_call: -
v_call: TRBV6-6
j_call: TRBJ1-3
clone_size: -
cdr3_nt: TGTGCCAGCACCCCCGGCGCGAGCTCTGGAAACACCATATATTTT
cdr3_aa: CASTPGASSGNTIYF

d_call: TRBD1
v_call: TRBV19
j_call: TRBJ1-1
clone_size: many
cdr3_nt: TGTGCCAGCAGTACCGCAGGGGGGACTGAAGCTTTCTTT
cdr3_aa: CASSTAGGTEAFF

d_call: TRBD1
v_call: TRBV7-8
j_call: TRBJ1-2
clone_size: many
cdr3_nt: TGTGCCAGCGAACCCGGACAGGGCCGCTATGGCTACACCTTC
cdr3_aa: CASEPGQGRYGYTF

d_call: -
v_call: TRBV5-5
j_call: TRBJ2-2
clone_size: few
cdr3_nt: TGTGCCAGCAGCTTGGAGGCAGTGTCGTTCAACGGGGAGCTGTTTTTT
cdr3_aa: CASSLEAVSFNGELFF

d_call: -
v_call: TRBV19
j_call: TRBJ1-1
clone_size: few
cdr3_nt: TGTGCCAGTAGTCTTCGCTGGGGGAACACTGAAGCTTTCTTT
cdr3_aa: CASSLRWGNTEAFF

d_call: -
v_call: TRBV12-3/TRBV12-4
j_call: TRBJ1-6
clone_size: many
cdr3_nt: TGTGCCAGCAGTCACCGGCAGCCAGCGTCCTATAATTCACCCCTCCACTTT
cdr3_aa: CASSHRQPASYNSPLHF

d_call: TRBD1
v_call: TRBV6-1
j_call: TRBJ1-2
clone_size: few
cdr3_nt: TGTGCCAGCAGTGAAGCGATTTTGGAGGACAGGGCTCGTGTAGACTATGGCTACACCTTC
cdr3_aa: CASSEAILEDRARVDYGYTF

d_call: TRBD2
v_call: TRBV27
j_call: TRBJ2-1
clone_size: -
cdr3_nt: TGTGCCAGCATGACTAGCGGGGGGGCGGCCAATGAGCAGTTCTTC
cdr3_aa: CASMTSGGAANEQFF

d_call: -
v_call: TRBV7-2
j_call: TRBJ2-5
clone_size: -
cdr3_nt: TGTGCCAGCAGTGAATGGGGGGAGTCCCTCCAAGAGACCCAGTACTTC
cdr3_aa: CASSEWGESLQETQYF

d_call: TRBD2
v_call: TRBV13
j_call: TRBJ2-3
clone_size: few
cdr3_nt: TGTGCCAGCAGCTCCCGGGAGGGACTAGCGTCCGATACGCAGTATTTT
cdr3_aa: CASSSREGLASDTQYF

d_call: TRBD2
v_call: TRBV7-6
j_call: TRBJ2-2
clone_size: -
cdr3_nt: TGTGCCAGCAGCCACGCCGTCAGCGGGGGACCGAACACCGGGGAGCTGTTTTTT
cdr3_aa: CASSHAVSGGPNTGELFF

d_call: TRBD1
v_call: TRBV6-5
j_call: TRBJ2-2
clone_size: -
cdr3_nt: TGTGCCACCGGGACAGGGACGGCCGGGGAGCTGTTTTTT
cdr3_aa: CATGTGTAGELFF

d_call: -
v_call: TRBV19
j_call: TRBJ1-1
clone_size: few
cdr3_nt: TGTGCCAGTACCATAAGTTCGAACACTGAAGCTTTCTTT
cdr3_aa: CASTISSNTEAFF

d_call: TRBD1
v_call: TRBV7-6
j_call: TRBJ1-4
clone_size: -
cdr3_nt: TGTGCCAGCAGCTCGGGGACAGCCCCTAATGAAAAACTGTTTTTT
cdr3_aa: CASSSGTAPNEKLFF

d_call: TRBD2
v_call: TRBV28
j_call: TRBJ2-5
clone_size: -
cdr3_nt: TGTGCCAGCGACGCCGGGACTAGCGTACGGGAGACCCAGTACTTC
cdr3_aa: CASDAGTSVRETQYF

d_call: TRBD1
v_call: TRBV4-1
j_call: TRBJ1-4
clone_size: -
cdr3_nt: TGCGCCAGCAGCCAAGAACAGGGGGGAGGTGCAACTAATGAAAAACTGTTTTTT
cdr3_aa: CASSQEQGGGATNEKLFF

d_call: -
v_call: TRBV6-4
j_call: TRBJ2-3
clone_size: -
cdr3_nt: TGTGCCAGCAGTGTCTTGGGACGACTAGATACGCAGTATTTT
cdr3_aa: CASSVLGRLDTQYF

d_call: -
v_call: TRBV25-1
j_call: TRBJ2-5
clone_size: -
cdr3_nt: TGTGCCAGCAGTGAGCGCAGCAGGGTAGCAGAGACCCAGTACTTC
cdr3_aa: CASSERSRVAETQYF

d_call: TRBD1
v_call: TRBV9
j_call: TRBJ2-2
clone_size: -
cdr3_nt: TGTGCCAGCAGCGTTGGGACAGGGTCGGCCGGGGAGCTGTTTTTT
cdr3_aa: CASSVGTGSAGELFF

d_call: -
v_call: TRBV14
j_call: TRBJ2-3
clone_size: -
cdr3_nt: TGTGCCAGCAGCCAAGACGGGAGGAACAGGGCAGATACGCAGTATTTT
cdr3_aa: CASSQDGRNRADTQYF

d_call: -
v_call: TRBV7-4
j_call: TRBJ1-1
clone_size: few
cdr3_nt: TGTGCCAGCAGCTTTGGACACACAGGGATCGCTGAAGCTTTCTTT
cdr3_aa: CASSFGHTGIAEAFF

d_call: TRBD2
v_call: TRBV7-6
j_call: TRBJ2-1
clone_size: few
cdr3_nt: TGTGCCAGCAGCTTAAGGGCTAGCGGGGGGGCCTCGAGCTCCTACAATGAGCAGTTCTTC
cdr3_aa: CASSLRASGGASSSYNEQFF

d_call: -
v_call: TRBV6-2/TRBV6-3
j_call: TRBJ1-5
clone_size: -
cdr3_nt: TGTGCCAGCAGTTACTACAGTCTAAAACAGCCCCAGCATTTT
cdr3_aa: CASSYYSLKQPQHF

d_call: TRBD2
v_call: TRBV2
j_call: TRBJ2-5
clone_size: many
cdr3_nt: TGTGCCAGCAGGGGTTGGACTAGCGGAGATCAAGAGACCCAGTACTTC
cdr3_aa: CASRGWTSGDQETQYF

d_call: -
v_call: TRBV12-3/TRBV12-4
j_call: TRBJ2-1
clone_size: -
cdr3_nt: TGTGCCAGCAGTTTAGTCCATCCCGGGGGACTTTCCAATGAGCAGTTCTTC
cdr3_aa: CASSLVHPGGLSNEQFF

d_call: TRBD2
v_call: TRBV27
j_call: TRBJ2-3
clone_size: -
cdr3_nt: TGTGCCAGCAGTGCCAAGACTAGCGGGGGAACAGATACGCAGTATTTT
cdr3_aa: CASSAKTSGGTDTQYF

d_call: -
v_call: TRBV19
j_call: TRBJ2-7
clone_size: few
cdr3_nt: TGTGCCAGTAGTGCGGGACAGATTTACGAGCAGTACTTC
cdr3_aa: CASSAGQIYEQYF

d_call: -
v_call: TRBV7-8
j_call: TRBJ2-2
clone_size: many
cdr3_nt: TGTGCCAGCAGGGCGGTAGGGGATACCGGGGAGCTGTTTTTT
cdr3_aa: CASRAVGDTGELFF

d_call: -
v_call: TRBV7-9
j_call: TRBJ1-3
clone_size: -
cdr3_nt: TGTGCCAGCAGCCGACAGGCGGATAGGCACACCATATATTTT
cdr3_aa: CASSRQADRHTIYF

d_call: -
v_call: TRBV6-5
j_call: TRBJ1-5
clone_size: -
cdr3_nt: TGTGCCAGCAGCCGGGGGGGAATAAGCAATCAGCCCCAGCATTTT
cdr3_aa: CASSRGGISNQPQHF

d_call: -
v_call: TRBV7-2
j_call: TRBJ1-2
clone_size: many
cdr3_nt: TGTGCCAGCAGCTCGGGGTCGGGAGTATTTGGCTACACCTTC
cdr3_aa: CASSSGSGVFGYTF

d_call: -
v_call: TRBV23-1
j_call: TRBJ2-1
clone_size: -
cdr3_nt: TGCGCCAGCAGTCGATTAATTGATTATCGCAGGAGCCCCCTCTACAATGAGCAGTTCTTC
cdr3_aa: CASSRLIDYRRSPLYNEQFF

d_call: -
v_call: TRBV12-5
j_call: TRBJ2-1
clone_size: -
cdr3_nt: TGTGCTAGTGAGGAGGGGAGAGGTAATGAGCAGTTCTTC
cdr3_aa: CASEEGRGNEQFF

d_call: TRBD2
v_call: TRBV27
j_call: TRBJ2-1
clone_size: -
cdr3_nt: TGTGCCAGCAGTTTATTAACTAGCGGTATCTTCTCCAATGAGCAGTTCTTC
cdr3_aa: CASSLLTSGIFSNEQFF

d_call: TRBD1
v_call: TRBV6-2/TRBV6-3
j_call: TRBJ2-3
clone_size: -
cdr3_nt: TGTGCCAGCAGTGAGACAGGGTTAGGCACAGATACGCAGTATTTT
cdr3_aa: CASSETGLGTDTQYF

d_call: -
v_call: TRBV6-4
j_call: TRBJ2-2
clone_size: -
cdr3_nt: TGTGCCAGCAGTCCCGAGGAGGGGGCGAACGGGGAGCTGTTTTTT
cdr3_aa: CASSPEEGANGELFF

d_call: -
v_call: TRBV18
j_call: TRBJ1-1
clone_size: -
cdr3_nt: TGTGCCAGCTCACCGACGCGCGAGATGAACACTGAAGCTTTCTTT
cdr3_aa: CASSPTREMNTEAFF

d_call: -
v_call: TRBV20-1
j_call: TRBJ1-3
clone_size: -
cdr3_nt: TGCAGTGCTATAGGGTTGGGGACAGGAAACACCATATATTTT
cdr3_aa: CSAIGLGTGNTIYF

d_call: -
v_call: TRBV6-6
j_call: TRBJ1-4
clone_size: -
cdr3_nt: TGTGCCAGCAGTGGCGAGGGAGAAAAACTGTTTTTT
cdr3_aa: CASSGEGEKLFF

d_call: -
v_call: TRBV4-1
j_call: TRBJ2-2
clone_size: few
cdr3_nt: TGCGCCAGCAGCAACGACCCCCGGAACACCGGGGAGCTGTTTTTT
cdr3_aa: CASSNDPRNTGELFF

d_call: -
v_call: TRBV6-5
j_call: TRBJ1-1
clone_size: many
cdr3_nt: TGTGCCAGCAGTTACGGTGGTTTTAACACTGAAGCTTTCTTT
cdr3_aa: CASSYGGFNTEAFF

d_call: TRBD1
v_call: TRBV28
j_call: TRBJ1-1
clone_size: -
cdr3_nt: TGTGCCAGCAGTAGTCCGGGGACAGACACTGAAGCTTTCTTT
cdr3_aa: CASSSPGTDTEAFF

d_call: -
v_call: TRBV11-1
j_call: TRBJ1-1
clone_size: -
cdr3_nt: TGTGCCAGCAGCTTAAGACAGGCTAGAGAAGCTTTCTTT
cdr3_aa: CASSLRQAREAFF

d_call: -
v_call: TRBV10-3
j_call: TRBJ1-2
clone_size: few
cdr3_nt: TGTGCCATCAGTGACCTCCGGGACAAATATCATGGCTACACCTTC
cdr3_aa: CAISDLRDKYHGYTF

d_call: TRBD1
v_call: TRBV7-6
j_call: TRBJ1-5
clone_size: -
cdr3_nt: TGTGCCAGCAGCCATTCTCGGACAGGGAATGGTCAGCCCCAGCATTTT
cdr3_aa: CASSHSRTGNGQPQHF

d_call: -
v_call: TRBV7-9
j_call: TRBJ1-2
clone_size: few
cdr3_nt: TGTGCCAGCAGCTACGGGGACCGAAAAAACTATGGCTACACCTTC
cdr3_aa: CASSYGDRKNYGYTF

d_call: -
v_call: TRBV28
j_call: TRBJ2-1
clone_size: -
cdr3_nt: TGTGCCAGCAGAGGGGAAGTAGTCTTGAATGAGCAGTTCTTC
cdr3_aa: CASRGEVVLNEQFF

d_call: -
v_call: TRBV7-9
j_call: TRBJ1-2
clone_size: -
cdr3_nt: TGTGCCAGCAGCTTAGTCGGATACACGGATGCAAACTATGGCTACACCTTC
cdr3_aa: CASSLVGYTDANYGYTF

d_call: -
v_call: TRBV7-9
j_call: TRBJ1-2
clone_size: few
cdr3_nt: TGTGCCAGCAGCTTAGAGGTGGCAGCTGGGTACACCTTC
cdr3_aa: CASSLEVAAGYTF

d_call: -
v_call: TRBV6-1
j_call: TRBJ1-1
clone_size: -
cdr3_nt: TGTGCCAGCCCTACCCGCGGCAGAATGAACACTGAAGCTTTCTTT
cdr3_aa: CASPTRGRMNTEAFF

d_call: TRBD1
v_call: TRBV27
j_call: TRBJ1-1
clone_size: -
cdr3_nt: TGTGCCAGCAGTTTGGGACAGGGAGGCGACACTGAAGCTTTCTTT
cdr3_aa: CASSLGQGGDTEAFF

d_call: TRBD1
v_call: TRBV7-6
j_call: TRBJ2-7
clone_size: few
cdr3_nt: TGTGCCAGCAGCTTCTCCGACAGGGGGAACTACGAGCAGTACTTC
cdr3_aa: CASSFSDRGNYEQYF

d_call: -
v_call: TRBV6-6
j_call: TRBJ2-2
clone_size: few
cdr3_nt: TGTGCCAGCAGTTACGCCGGGCAGGATTACACCGGGGAGCTGTTTTTT
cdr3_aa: CASSYAGQDYTGELFF